This T cell receptor (beta chain) was sequenced during a study of post-analysis software for immune sequencing data. Turning to this clonotype: The antigen is undetermined. At one of its ends the junction is not consistent with the germline gene, which may arise from a read error.

Presence of unique molecular identifiers characterized the TCR beta cDNA libraries. MiXCR, run by TCRdb on the PCR reads, gives a single entry per CDR3 protein. The sample gives 400,000 to 500,000 distinct CDR3 sequences, 30% to 45% of which show up once; 6% to 9% is in the top ten. The CDR3 loop spans 14 amino acids. The germline V gene encodes CDR1 SGHAT and CDR2 FQNNGV. General study results and limits: Patients used a handful of TRBV segments, including TRBV5-6, TRBV5-1 and TRBV20-1, more often than controls.

This clonotype originated in a girl between 2 and 10 years old with multiple sclerosis. This rearrangement joins TRBV11-2 to TRBJ2-7, with D maybe TRBD2 (5 bases). Sequenced input: blood. This CDR3 reads CASSLDPEDHERYF. The CDR3 region has the DNA TGTGCCAGCAGCTTAGATCCGGAGGACCACGAGCGGTACTTC.